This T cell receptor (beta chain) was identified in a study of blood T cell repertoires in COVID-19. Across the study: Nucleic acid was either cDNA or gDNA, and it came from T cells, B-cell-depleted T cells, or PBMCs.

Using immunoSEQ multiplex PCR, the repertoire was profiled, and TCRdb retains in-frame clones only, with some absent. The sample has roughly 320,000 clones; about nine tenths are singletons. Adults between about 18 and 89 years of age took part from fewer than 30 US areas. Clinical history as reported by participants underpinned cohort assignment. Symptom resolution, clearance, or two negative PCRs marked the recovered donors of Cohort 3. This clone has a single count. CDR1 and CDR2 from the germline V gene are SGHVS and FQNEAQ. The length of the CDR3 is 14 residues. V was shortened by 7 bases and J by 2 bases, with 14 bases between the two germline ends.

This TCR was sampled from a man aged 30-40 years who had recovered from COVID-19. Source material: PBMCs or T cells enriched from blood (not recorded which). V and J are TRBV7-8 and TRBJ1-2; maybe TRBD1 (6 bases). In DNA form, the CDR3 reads TGTGCCAGCACCCCAGGGGTTAGGAACTATGGCTACACCTTC. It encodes CASTPGVRNYGYTF.